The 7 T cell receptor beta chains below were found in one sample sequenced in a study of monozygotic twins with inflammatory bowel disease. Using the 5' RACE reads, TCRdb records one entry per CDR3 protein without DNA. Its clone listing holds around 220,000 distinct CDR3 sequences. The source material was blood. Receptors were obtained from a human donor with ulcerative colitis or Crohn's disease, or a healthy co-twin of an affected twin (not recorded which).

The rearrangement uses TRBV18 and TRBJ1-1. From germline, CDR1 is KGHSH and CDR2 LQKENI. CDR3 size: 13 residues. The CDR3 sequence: CASSPQMDTEAFF. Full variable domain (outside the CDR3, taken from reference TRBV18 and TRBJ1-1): NAGVMQNPRHLVRRRGQEARLRCSPMKGHSHVYWYRQLPEEGLKFMVYLQKENIIDESGMPKERFSAEFPKEGPSILRIQQVVRGDSAAYFCASSPQMDTEAFFGQGTRLTVV.

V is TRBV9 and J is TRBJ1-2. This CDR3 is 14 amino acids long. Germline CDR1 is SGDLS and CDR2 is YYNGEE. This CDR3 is CASSVRPKDYGYTF.

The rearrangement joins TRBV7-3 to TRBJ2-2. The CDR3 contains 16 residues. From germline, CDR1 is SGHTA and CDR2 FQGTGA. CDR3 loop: CASSLVYKANTGELFF.

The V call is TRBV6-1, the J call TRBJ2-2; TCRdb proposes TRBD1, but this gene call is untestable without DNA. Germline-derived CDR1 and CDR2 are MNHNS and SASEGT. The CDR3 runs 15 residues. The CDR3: CASTMGQDYTGELFF.

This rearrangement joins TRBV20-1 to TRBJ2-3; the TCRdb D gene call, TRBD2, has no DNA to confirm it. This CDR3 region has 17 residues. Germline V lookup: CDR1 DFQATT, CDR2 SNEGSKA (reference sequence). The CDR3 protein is CSARDPSGRDGTDTQYF.

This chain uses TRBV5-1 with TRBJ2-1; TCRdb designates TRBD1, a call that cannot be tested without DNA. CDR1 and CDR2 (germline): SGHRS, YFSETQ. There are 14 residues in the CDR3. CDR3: CASSLNQVSGEQFF. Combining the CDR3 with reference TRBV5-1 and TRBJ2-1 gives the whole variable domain KAGVTQTPRYLIKTRGQQVTLSCSPISGHRSVSWYQQTPGQGLQFLFEYFSETQRNKGNFPGRFSGRQFSNSRSEMNVSTLELGDSALYLCASSLNQVSGEQFFGPGTRLTVL.

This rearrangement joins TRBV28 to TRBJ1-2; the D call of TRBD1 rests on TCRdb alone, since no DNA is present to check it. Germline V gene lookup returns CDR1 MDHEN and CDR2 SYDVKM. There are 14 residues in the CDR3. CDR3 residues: CASSSGTVSYGYTF.